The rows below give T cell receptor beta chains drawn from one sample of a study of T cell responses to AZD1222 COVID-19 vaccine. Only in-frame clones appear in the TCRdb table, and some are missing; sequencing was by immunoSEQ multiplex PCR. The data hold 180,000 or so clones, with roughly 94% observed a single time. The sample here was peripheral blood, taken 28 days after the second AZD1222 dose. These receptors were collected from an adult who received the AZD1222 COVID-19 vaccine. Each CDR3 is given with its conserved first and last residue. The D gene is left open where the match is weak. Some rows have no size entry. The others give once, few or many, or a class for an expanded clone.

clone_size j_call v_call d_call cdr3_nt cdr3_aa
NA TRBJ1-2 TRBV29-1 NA TGCAGCGCGGTCGGCTCCGACAGGTTGGGCTACACCTTC CSAVGSDRLGYTF
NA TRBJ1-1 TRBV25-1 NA TGTGCCAGCAGTGGGTTCAACACTGAAGCTTTCTTT CASSGFNTEAFF
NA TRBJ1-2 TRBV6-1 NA TGTGCCAGCAGTGAAGCGGGTAAGGATGGCTACACCTTC CASSEAGKDGYTF
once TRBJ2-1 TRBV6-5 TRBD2 TGTGCCAGCAGTTACGCGGACCGGGGGGTCGACAATGAGCAGTTCTTC CASSYADRGVDNEQFF
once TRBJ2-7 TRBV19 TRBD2 TGTGCCAGTAGTACCGGGGGGGACCATTCCTACGAGCAGTACTTC CASSTGGDHSYEQYF
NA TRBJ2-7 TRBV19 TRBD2 TGTGCCAGTAGTCTAGCGGCGGGGTTCTACGAGCAGTACTTC CASSLAAGFYEQYF
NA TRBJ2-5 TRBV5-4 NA TGTGCCAGCAGCCAATCAGGGGCGGCCCAAGAGACCCAGTACTTC CASSQSGAAQETQYF
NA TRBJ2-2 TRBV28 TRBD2 TGTGCCAGCAGTCCCCTAGCGGGAGCGGCCACCGGGGAGCTGTTTTTT CASSPLAGAATGELFF
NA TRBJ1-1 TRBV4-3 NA TGCGCCAGCAGCCAAGGAGGGACGCCAAACACTGAAGCTTTCTTT CASSQGGTPNTEAFF
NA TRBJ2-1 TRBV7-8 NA TGTGCCAGCAGCTATGGGGTCATCCAGGAAAGGGGCCACAATGAGCAGTTCTTC CASSYGVIQERGHNEQFF